Listed here are 18 T cell receptor beta chains from one sample, sequenced in a study of CD8+CD57+ T cells in acquired aplastic anemia. The use of genomic DNA as template underpinned the TCR beta VDJ and CDR3 profiling. TCRdb reanalysed the reads using MiXCR and keeps one entry per CDR3 protein. The sample records a few hundred thousand distinct CDR3 sequences, roughly 57% being singletons. Material for sequencing was sorted CD4+, CD8+, or CD8+CD57+ T cells (not recorded which) from PBMCs. The receptors stem from a human donor in good health.

This clonotype was found once. The chain uses TRBV20-1 and TRBJ2-5; D might be TRBD2 (6 bases). Germline V gene data show CDR1 as DFQATT and CDR2 as SNEGSKA (reference sequence). Trimming stripped 5 bases from V and 2 bases from J, with 21 bases between. CDR3 length: 16 residues. The CDR3 region is CSAPDRLGGWQETQYF. Written as DNA, the CDR3 is TGCAGTGCTCCCGACCGCTTGGGGGGATGGCAAGAGACCCAGTACTTC.

The V call is TRBV24-1, the J call TRBJ1-5; possibly TRBD1 for D (5 bases). CDR3 length: 18 residues. V gave up 8 bases and J gave up 0 bases, with 22 bases separating them. CDR1 is KGHDR, CDR2 SFDVKD, per germline. The chain's CDR3 is CATTNRDLVQGSNQPQHF. The DNA for the CDR3 is TGTGCCACCACGAACCGTGATTTAGTCCAGGGTAGCAATCAGCCCCAGCATTTT.

A word on this clonotype: The CDR3 ends on some other residue instead of the conserved phenylalanine or tryptophan, so this is likely a read error. The chain is built from TRBV9 and TRBJ1-1; D remains unclear. V was trimmed by 3 bases and J by 1 base, leaving 4 bases between them. Germline CDR1 is SGDLS and CDR2 is YYNGEE. The CDR3 is made up of 12 amino acids. DNA for the CDR3: TGTGCCAGCAGCGCAGGGAACACTGAAGCTTTCTCT. Translating it yields CASSAGNTEAFS.

This chain connects TRBV19 to TRBJ2-3; tentative D call: TRBD1 (5 bases). The CDR3 covers 14 residues. The germline V and J ends were trimmed by 4 bases and 4 bases, with 12 bases remaining between them. CDR1 LNHDA and CDR2 SQIVND come from the germline V gene (reference sequence). The CDR3 coding sequence is TGTGCCAGTAGTACAGTGAAAGGGGCAGATACGCAGTATTTT. Its translation is CASSTVKGADTQYF.

The chain carries TRBV20-1 and TRBJ2-5; 13 bases map to TRBD2. Germline V gives CDR1 DFQATT, CDR2 SNEGSKA (reference sequence). This CDR3 spans 13 amino acids. V lost 6 bases and J lost 7; bases outside the gene matches: 5. The CDR3 spells CSAETSGRLTQYF. CDR3 bases: TGCAGTGCCGAGACTAGCGGGAGGTTGACCCAGTACTTC.

V is TRBV20-1 and J is TRBJ2-3; TRBD1 matches 9 bases. The ends lost 3 bases at V and 0 bases at J; junction bases unmatched: 10. The CDR3 runs 17 residues. The germline V gene has CDR1 DFQATT and CDR2 SNEGSKA (reference sequence). The CDR3 coding sequence is TGCAGTGCTAGGCCACAGGGGGCGAACCCTAGCACAGATACGCAGTATTTT. Amino acids: CSARPQGANPSTDTQYF.

This clonotype showed up just once. The CDR3 ends on some other residue instead of the conserved phenylalanine or tryptophan, so this is likely a read error. V usage is TRBV5-1 and J usage is TRBJ2-7, with D perhaps being TRBD1 or TRBD2 (5 bases each). This CDR3 contains 13 residues. The V gene lost 4 bases and the J gene lost 3 bases, with 11 bases spanning the gap. Germline CDR1 SGHRS, CDR2 YFSETQ. The CDR3 spells CASSGTAGYEQYS. CDR3 coding DNA: TGCGCCAGCAGCGGGACGGCCGGCTACGAGCAGTACTCC.

This clonotype was counted a few times. The CDR3 DNA reads as TGCAGTGCTAGAGATCGGACAGGGGACTACGAGCAGTACTTC. Protein: CSARDRTGDYEQYF. This chain joins TRBV20-1 and TRBJ2-7; 9 bases match TRBD1. CDR1 is DFQATT, CDR2 SNEGSKA, per germline (reference sequence). Trimming took 0 bases from V and 3 from J; bases not matched to a gene: 3. The CDR3 is 14 residues long.

There are many counts of this clonotype. The chain links TRBV5-6 to TRBJ1-2; perhaps TRBD1 as D (6 bases). With 2 bases removed from V and 2 bases from J, the gap between germline ends came to 13 bases. Germline values: CDR1 SGHDT, CDR2 YYEEEE. CDR3 length equals 15 residues. The CDR3 nucleotides read TGTGCCAGCAGCTTCTGGGGGGCTGTCAACTATGGCTACACCTTC. It codes for CASSFWGAVNYGYTF.

This rearrangement joins TRBV19 to TRBJ2-5, with 7 bases lining up with TRBD1. V lost 9 bases, J lost 2 bases, and 9 bases stayed unmatched. This CDR3 contains 14 residues. Germline V lookup: CDR1 LNHDA, CDR2 SQIVND (reference sequence). CDR3 sequence: CASSPRGQQETQYF. CDR3 in DNA: TGTGCCAGCAGCCCCCGGGGACAGCAAGAGACCCAGTACTTC.

In regard to this clonotype: The junction and the germline gene differ at one end; a read error may be behind it. This chain links TRBV7-6 with TRBJ1-2, with TRBD1 as a possible D gene (5 bases). CDR1 SGHVS and CDR2 FNYEAQ come from the germline V gene. This CDR3 is built from 15 residues. The DNA of the CDR3 is TGCGCCAGCAGCCAAGAACAGACAGATGGCTATGGCTACACCTTC. It codes for CASSQEQTDGYGYTF.

This clonotype was found a few times. The rearrangement uses TRBV20-1 and TRBJ1-2, with 7 positions matching TRBD1. With 6 bases clipped from V and 0 bases from J, the junction kept 4 bases outside the gene matches. Looked up from germline, CDR1 is DFQATT and CDR2 is SNEGSKA (reference sequence). The CDR3 spans 13 residues. The CDR3 spells CSANDRANYGYTF. DNA of the CDR3: TGCAGTGCCAACGACAGGGCTAACTATGGCTACACCTTC.

The gene calls are TRBV7-3 and TRBJ2-1, with D perhaps TRBD2 (6 bases). Germline-derived CDR1 and CDR2 are SGHTA and FQGTGA. This CDR3 comprises 15 residues. Trimming left V 5 bases short and J 5 bases short, with 16 bases between. The CDR3: CASSLGGAGDNEQFF. The CDR3 DNA follows: TGTGCCAGCAGCCTCGGCGGAGCGGGTGACAATGAGCAGTTCTTC.

The chain carries TRBV27 and TRBJ2-7; D not resolved. The V gene lost 0 bases and the J gene lost 1 base, with 13 bases spanning the gap. The CDR3 contains 16 residues. Germline lookup yields CDR1 MNHEY and CDR2 SMNVEV (reference sequence). CDR3 DNA sequence: TGTGCCAGCAGTTTATCGTCTGGGTTGCCGTCCTACGAGCAGTACTTC. Its translation is CASSLSSGLPSYEQYF.

This clonotype appeared a few times. The V call is TRBV29-1, the J call TRBJ1-2, with 7 bases that match TRBD1. Germline lookup yields CDR1 SQVTM and CDR2 ANQGSEA. The CDR3 runs 14 residues. V lost 5 bases, J lost 4 bases, and 10 bases stayed unmatched. The CDR3 here is CSVQTRQGTYGYTF. CDR3 sequence (DNA): TGCAGCGTTCAAACCCGACAGGGAACCTATGGCTACACCTTC. The complete variable domain, with remaining parts taken from reference TRBV29-1 and TRBJ1-2, reads SAVISQKPSRDICQRGTSLTIQCQVDSQVTMMFWYRQQPGQSLTLIATANQGSEATYESGFVIDKFPISRPNLTFSTLTVSNMSPEDSSIYLCSVQTRQGTYGYTFGSGTRLTVV.

The V and J genes are TRBV20-1 and TRBJ1-1; 7 nucleotides align to TRBD1. The ends lost 3 bases at V and 11 bases at J; junction bases unmatched: 18. The CDR3 consists of 15 residues. Germline V gene sequence: CDR1 DFQATT, CDR2 SNEGSKA (reference sequence). In DNA, the CDR3 is TGCAGTGCTAGGCCGACAGGGCTTACTTTAAATGGGGCTTTCTTT. Protein product: CSARPTGLTLNGAFF.

In its sample, this clonotype was seen many times. The rearrangement links TRBV5-1 to TRBJ2-5, with D maybe TRBD2 (7 bases). The CDR3 runs to 16 residues. CDR1 is SGHRS and CDR2 is YFSETQ in the germline V gene. With 0 bases removed from V and 4 bases from J, the gap between germline ends came to 16 bases. The CDR3 DNA is TGCGCCAGCAGCTTGGATGGGCAGGGGAGGGGAGAGACCCAGTACTTC. It encodes CASSLDGQGRGETQYF.

This clonotype was seen ten or more times. The CDR3 protein is CASSLGTGSIYEQYF. In DNA form, the CDR3 reads TGTGCCAGCAGCCTAGGGACAGGGTCTATATACGAGCAGTACTTC. This chain uses TRBV9 with TRBJ2-7; 9 bases fit TRBD1. The CDR3 length is 15 residues. Germline assignment: CDR1 SGDLS and CDR2 YYNGEE. J lost 4 bases, V lost 4 bases, and 9 bases had no gene match.